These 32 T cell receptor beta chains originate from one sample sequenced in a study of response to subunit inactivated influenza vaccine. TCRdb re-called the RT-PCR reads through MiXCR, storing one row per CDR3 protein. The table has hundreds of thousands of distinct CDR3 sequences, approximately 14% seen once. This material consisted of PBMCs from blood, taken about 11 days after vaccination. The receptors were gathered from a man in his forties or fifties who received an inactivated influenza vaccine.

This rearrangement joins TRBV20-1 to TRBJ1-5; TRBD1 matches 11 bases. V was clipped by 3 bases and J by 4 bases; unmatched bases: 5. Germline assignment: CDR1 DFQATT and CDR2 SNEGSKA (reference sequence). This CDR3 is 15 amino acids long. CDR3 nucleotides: TGCAGTGCTAGCGGACAGGGGGCTCGGAATCAGCCCCAGCATTTT. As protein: CSASGQGARNQPQHF.

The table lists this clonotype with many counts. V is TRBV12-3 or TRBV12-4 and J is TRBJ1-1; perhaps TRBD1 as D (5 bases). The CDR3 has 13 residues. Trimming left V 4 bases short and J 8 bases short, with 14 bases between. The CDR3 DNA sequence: TGTGCCAGCAGTTCCCGGACTGGGGGGGAAGCTTTCTTT. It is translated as CASSSRTGGEAFF.

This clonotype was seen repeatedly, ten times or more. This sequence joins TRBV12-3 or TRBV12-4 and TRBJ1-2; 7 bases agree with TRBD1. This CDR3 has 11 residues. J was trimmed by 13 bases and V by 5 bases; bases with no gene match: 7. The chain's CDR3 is CASSVTGYFTF. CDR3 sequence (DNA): TGTGCCAGCAGTGTGACAGGGTATTTCACCTTC.

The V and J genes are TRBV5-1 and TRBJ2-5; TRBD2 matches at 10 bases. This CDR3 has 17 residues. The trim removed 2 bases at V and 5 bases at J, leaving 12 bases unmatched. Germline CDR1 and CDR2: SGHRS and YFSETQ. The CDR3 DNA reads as TGCGCCAGCAGCTTTGGCCTAGCGGGGGAAGTTTGGGAGACCCAGTACTTC. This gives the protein CASSFGLAGEVWETQYF. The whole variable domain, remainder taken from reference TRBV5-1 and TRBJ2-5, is KAGVTQTPRYLIKTRGQQVTLSCSPISGHRSVSWYQQTPGQGLQFLFEYFSETQRNKGNFPGRFSGRQFSNSRSEMNVSTLELGDSALYLCASSFGLAGEVWETQYFGPGTRLLVL.

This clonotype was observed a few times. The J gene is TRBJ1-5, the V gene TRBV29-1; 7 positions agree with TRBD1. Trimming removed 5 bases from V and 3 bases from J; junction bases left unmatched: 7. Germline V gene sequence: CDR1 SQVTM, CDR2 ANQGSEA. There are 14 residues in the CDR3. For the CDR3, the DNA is TGCAGCGTTCGGCAGGGGGGGGCCAATCAGCCCCAGCATTTT. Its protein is CSVRQGGANQPQHF.

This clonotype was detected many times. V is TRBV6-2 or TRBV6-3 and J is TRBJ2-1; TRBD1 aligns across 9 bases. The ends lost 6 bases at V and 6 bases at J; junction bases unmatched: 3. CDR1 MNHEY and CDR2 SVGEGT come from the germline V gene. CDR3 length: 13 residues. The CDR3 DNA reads TGTGCCAGCAGGAGGGACAGGGTCAATGAGCAGTTCTTC. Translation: CASRRDRVNEQFF.

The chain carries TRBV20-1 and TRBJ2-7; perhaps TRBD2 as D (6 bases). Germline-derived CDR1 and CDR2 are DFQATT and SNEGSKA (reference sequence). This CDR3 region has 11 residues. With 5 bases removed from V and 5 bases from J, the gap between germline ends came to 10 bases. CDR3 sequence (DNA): TGCAGTGCTGGGACTGGAAACGAGCAGTACTTC. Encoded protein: CSAGTGNEQYF.

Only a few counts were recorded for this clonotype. CDR3 sequence: CATSDLRAGGQFF. DNA of the CDR3: TGTGCCACCAGTGATTTACGAGCGGGGGGGCAGTTCTTC. This rearrangement joins TRBV24-1 to TRBJ2-1; 9 bases fit TRBD2. The V segment lost 1 base and the J segment 12 bases; nucleotides outside the gene matches: 3. From germline, CDR1 is KGHDR and CDR2 SFDVKD. This CDR3 has 13 residues.

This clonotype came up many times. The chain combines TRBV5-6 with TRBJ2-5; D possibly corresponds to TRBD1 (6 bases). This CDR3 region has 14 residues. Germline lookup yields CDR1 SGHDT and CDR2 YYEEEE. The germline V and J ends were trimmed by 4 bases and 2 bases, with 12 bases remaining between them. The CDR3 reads CASSIGTIQETQYF. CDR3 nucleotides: TGTGCCAGCAGCATCGGGACAATTCAAGAGACCCAGTACTTC.

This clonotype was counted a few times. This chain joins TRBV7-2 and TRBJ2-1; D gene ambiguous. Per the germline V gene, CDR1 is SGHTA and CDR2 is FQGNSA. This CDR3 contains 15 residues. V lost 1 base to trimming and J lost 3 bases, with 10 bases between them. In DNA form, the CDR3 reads TGTGCCAGCAGCTTAGGTGCGACGCACTACAATGAGCAGTTCTTC. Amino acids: CASSLGATHYNEQFF.

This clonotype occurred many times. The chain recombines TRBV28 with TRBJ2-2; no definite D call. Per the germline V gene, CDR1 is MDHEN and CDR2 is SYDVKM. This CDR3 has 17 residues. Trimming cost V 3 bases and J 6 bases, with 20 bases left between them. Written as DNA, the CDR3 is TGTGCCAGCAGTTTGGGCACTTTCCCCTTCACACCCGGGGAGCTGTTTTTT. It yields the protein CASSLGTFPFTPGELFF.

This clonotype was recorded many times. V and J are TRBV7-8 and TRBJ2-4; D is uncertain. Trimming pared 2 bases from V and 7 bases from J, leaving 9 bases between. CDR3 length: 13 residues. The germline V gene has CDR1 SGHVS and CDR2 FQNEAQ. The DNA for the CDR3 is TGTGCCAGCAGCTTAAAGTCATGGAACATTCAGTACTTC. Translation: CASSLKSWNIQYF. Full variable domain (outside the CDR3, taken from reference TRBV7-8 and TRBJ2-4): GAGVSQSPRYKVAKRGQDVALRCDPISGHVSLFWYQQALGQGPEFLTYFQNEAQLDKSGLPSDRFFAERPEGSVSTLKIQRTQQEDSAVYLCASSLKSWNIQYFGAGTRLSVL.

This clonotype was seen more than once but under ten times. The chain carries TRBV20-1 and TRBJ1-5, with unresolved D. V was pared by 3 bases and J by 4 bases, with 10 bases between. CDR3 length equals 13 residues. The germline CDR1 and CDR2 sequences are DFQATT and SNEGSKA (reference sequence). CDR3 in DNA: TGCAGTGCTAGTCCCGGGTTTAATCAGCCCCAGCATTTT. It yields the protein CSASPGFNQPQHF.

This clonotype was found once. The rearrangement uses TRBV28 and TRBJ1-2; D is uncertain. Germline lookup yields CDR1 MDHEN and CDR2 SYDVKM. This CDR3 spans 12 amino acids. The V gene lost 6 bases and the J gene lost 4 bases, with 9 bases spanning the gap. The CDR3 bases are TGTGCCAGCAGGCCGAATGGCTATGGCTACACCTTC. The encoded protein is CASRPNGYGYTF.

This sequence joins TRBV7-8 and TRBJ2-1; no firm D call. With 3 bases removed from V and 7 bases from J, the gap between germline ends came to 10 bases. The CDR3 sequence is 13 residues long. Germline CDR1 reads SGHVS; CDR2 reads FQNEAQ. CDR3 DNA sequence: TGTGCCAGCAGCTTTAGGAATTCAAATGAGCAGTTCTTC. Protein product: CASSFRNSNEQFF.

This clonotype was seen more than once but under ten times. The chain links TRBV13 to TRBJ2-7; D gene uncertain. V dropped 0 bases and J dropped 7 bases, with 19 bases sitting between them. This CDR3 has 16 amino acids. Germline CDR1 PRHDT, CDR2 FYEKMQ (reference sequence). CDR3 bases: TGTGCCAGCAGCTTAGGAGGCGTGTCCAACAACTATGAGCAGTACTTC. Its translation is CASSLGGVSNNYEQYF.

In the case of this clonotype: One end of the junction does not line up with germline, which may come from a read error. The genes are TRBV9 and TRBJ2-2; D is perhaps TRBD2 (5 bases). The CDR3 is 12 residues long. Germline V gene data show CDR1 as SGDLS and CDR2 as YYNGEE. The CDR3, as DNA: TGTGACAGCCGTCCGGGGACCGGGGAGCTGTTTTTT. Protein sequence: CDSRPGTGELFF.

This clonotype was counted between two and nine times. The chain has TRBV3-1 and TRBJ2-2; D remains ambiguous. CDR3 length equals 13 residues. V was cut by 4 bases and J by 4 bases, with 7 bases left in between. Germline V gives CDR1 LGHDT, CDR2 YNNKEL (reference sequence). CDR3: CASSPRPTGELFF. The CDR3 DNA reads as TGTGCCAGCAGCCCTCGACCCACCGGGGAGCTGTTTTTT.

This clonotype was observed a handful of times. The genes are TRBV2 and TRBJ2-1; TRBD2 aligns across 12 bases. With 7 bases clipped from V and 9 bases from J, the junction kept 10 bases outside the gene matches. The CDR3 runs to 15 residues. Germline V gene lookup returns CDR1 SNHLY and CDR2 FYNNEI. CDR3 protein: CASNLAGGPVFEQFF. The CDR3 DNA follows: TGTGCCAGCAACCTAGCGGGAGGGCCAGTTTTTGAGCAGTTCTTC. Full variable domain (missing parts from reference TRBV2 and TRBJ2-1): EPEVTQTPSHQVTQMGQEVILRCVPISNHLYFYWYRQILGQKVEFLVSFYNNEISEKSEIFDDQFSVERPDGSNFTLKIRSTKLEDSAMYFCASNLAGGPVFEQFFGPGTRLTVL.

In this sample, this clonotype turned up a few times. DNA of the CDR3: TGTGCCAGCAGTTACAACGGACAGGGAGCGAACACCGGGGAGCTGTTTTTT. It is translated as CASSYNGQGANTGELFF. The chain recombines TRBV6-5 with TRBJ2-2; 8 bases line up with TRBD1. Germline V gene sequence: CDR1 MNHEY, CDR2 SVGAGI. This CDR3 comprises 17 residues. After removal of 2 bases from V and 0 bases from J, the junction contained 5 bases not matched to a gene.

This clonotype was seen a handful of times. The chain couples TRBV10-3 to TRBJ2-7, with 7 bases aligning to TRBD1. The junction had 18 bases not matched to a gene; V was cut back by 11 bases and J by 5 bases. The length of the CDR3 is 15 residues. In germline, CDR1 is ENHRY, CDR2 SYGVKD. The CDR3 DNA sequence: TGTGCCCCCCCCCAGCCGCGAGACAGGGACCACGAGCAGTACTTC. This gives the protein CAPPQPRDRDHEQYF.

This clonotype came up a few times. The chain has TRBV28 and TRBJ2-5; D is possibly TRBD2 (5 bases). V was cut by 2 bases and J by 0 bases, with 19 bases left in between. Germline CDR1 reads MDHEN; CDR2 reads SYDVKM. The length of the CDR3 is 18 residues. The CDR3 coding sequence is TGTGCCAGCAGTTTAAATATGAGGCAGCGGAACAACCAAGAGACCCAGTACTTC. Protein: CASSLNMRQRNNQETQYF.

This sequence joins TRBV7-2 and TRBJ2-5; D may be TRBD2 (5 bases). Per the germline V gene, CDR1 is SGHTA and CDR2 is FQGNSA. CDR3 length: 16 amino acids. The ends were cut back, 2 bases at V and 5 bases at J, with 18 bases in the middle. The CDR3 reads CASSLMGDGPGETQYF. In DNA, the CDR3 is TGTGCCAGCAGCTTAATGGGAGACGGGCCAGGCGAGACCCAGTACTTC.

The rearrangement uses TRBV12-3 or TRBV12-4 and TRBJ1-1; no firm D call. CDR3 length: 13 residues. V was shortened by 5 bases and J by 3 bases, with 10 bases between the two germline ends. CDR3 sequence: CASSRQRYTEAFF. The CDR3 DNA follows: TGTGCCAGCAGTCGGCAGCGGTACACTGAAGCTTTCTTT.

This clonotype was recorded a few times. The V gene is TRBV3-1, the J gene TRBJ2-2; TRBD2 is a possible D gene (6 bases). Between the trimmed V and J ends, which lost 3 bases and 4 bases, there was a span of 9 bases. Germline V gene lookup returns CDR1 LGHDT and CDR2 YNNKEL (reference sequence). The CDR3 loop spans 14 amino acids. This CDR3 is CASSHREITGELFF. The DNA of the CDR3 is TGTGCCAGCAGCCATCGGGAGATCACCGGGGAGCTGTTTTTT.

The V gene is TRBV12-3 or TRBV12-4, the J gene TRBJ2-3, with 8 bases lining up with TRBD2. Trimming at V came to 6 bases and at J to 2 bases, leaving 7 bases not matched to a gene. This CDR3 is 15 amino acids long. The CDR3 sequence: CASSSSSGPTDTQYF. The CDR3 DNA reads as TGTGCCAGCAGCTCCTCTAGCGGGCCCACAGATACGCAGTATTTT.

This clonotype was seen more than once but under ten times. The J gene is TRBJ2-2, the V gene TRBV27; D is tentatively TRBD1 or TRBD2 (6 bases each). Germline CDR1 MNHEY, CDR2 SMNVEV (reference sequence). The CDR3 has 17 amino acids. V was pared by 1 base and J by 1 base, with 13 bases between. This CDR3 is CASSLLSGARNTGELFF. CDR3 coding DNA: TGTGCCAGCAGTTTATTATCGGGGGCAAGGAACACCGGGGAGCTGTTTTTT.

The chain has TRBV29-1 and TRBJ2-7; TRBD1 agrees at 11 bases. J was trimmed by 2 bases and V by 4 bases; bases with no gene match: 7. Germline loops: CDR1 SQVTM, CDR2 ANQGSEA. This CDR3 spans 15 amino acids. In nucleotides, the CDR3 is TGCAGCGTTGTAGGGACAGGGGGGGGGACCTACGAGCAGTACTTC. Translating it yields CSVVGTGGGTYEQYF.

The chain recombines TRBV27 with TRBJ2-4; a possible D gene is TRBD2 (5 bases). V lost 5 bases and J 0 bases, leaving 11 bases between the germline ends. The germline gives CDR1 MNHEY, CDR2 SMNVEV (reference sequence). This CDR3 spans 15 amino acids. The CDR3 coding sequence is TGTGCCAGCAGTCCCCTAGCCGGAGCCAAAAACATTCAGTACTTC. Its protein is CASSPLAGAKNIQYF.

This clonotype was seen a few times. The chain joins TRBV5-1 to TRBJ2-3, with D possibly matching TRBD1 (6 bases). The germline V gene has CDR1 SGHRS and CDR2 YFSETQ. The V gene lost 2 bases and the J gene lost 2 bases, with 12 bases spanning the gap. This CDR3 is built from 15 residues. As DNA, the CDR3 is TGCGCCAGCAGCTTACAGGGCTCAAACACAGATACGCAGTATTTT. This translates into CASSLQGSNTDTQYF.

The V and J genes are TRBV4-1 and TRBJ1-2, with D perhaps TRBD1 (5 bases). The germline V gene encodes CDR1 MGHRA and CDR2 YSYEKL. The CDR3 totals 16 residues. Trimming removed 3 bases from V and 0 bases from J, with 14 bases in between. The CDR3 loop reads CASSQFQGAANYGYTF. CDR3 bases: TGCGCCAGCAGCCAGTTCCAGGGTGCGGCTAACTATGGCTACACCTTC.

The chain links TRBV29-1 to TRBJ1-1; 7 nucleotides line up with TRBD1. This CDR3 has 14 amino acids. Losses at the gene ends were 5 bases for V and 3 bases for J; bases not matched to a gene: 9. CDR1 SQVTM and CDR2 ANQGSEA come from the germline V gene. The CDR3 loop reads CSVKVGGQYTEAFF. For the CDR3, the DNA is TGCAGCGTTAAGGTAGGGGGCCAGTACACTGAAGCTTTCTTT.